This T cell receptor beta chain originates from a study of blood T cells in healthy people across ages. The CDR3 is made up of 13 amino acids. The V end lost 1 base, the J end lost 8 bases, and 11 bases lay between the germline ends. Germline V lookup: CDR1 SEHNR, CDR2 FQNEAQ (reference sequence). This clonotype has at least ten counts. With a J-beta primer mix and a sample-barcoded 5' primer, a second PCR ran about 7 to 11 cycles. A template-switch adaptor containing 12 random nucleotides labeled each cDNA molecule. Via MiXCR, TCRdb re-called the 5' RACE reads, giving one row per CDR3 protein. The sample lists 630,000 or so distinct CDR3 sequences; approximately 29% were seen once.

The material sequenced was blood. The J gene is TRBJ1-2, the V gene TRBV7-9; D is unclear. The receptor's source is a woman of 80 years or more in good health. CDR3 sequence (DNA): TGTGCCAGCAGCTTAGGCCCAAACGGCGGCTACACCTTC. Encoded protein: CASSLGPNGGYTF. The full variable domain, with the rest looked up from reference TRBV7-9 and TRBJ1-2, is DTGVSQNPRHKITKRGQNVTFRCDPISEHNRLYWYRQTLGQGPEFLTYFQNEAQLEKSRLLSDRFSAERPKGSFSTLEIQRTEQGDSAMYLCASSLGPNGGYTFGSGTRLTVV.